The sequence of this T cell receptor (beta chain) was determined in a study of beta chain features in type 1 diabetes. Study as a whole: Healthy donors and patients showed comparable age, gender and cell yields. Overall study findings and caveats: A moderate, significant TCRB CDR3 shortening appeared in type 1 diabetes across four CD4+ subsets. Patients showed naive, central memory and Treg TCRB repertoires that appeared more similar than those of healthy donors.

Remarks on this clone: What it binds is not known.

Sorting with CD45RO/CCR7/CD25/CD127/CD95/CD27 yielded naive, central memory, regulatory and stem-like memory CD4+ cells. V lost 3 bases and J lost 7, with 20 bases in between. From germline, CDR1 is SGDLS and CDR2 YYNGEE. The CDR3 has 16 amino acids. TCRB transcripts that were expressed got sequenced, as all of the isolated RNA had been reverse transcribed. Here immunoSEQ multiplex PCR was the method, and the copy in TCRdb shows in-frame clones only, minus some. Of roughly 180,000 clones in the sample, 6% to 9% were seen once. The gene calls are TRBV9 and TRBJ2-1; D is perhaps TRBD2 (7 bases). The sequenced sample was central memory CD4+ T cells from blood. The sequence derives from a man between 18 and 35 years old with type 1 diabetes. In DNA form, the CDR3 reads TGTGCCAGCAGCGAGGGGAGGGACACCACTTGGAATGAGCAGTTCTTC. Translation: CASSEGRDTTWNEQFF.